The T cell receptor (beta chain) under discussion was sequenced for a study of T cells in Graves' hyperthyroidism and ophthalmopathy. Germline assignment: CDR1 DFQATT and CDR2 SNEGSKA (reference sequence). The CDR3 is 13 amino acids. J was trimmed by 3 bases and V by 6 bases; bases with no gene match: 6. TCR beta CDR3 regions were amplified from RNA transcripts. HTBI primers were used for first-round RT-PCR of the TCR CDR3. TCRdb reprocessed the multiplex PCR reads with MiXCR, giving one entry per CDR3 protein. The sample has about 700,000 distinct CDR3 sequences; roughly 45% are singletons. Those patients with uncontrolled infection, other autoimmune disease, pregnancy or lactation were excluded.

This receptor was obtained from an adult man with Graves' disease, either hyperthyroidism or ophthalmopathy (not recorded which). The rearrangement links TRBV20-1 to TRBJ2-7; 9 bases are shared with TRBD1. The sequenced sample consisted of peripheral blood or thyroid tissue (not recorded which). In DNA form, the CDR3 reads TGCAGTGCCGGACAGGGGATGAGCTACGAGCAGTACTTC. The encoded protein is CSAGQGMSYEQYF.